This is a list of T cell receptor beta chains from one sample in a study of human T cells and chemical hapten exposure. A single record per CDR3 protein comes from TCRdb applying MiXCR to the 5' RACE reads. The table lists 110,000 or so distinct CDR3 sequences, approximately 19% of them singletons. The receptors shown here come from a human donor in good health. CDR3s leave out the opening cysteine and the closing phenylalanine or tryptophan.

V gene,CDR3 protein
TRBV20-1,SARGSGSLRGWDEQY
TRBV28,ASSLTPFWGGGDEQF
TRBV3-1,ASSPWAGPDQPQH
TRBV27,ASSLGAGGAEAF
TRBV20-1,SARAGNTIY
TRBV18,ASSPGTGLFHERGLPANQPQH
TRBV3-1,ASSQGDSAYSEQF
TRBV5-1,ASSLGTSGFYEQY
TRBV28,ASRPGGRTDTQY
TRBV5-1,AVHFLYQETQY
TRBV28,ASSSPQGSGRAGWGADTQY
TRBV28,AWSTSGRARDEQY
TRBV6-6,ASSYPGQQETQY
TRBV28,ASSYGGAGYNEQF
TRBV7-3,ASSPLDYRGLPAAGANVLT
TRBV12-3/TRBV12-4,ASSPRDITQETQY